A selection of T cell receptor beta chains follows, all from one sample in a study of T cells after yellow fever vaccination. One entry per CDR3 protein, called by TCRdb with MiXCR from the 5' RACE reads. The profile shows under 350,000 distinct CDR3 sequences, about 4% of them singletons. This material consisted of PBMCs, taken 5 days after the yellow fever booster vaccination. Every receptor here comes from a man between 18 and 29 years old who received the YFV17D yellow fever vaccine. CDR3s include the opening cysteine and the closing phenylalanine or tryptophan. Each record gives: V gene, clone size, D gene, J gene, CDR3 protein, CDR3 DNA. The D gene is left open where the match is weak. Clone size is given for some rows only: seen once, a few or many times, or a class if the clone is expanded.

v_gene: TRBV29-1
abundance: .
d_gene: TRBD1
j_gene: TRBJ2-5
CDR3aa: CSAWGQGQETQYF
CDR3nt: TGCAGCGCCTGGGGACAGGGTCAAGAGACCCAGTACTTC

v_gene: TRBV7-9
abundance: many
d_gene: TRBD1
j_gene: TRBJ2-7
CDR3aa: CASSPGGSEQYF
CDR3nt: TGTGCCAGCAGCCCAGGGGGATCCGAGCAGTACTTC

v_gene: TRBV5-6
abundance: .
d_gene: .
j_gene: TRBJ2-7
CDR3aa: CASSSGQGLREQYF
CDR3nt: TGTGCCAGCAGCTCCGGACAGGGACTACGAGAGCAGTACTTC

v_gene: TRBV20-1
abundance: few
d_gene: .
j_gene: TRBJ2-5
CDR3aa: CSARAGQETQYF
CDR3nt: TGCAGTGCTAGGGCGGGTCAGGAGACCCAGTACTTC

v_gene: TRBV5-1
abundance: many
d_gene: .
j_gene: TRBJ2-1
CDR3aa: CASSKRHLDYNEQFF
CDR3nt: TGCGCCAGCTCTAAACGCCACTTAGATTACAATGAGCAGTTCTTC

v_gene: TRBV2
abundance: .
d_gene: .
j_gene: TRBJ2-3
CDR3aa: CASSGGLAADTQYF
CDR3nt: TGTGCCAGCAGTGGAGGACTCGCAGCAGATACGCAGTATTTT

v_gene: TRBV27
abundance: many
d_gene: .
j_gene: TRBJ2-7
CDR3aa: CASSFSGTLRVEQYF
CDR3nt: TGTGCCAGCAGTTTCTCCGGGACCCTCCGGGTGGAGCAGTACTTC

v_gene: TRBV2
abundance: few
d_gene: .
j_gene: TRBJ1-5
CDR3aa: CASSGVTEGSNQPQHF
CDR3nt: TGTGCCAGCAGTGGGGTGACGGAGGGTAGCAATCAGCCCCAGCATTTT

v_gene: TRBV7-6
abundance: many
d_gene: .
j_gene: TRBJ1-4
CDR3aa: CASSLSGEKLFF
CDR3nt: TGTGCCAGCAGCTTATCCGGCGAAAAACTGTTTTTT

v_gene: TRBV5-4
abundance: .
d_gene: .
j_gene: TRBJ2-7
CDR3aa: CASSMDGSPQYF
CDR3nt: TGTGCCAGCAGCATGGACGGATCACCTCAGTACTTC

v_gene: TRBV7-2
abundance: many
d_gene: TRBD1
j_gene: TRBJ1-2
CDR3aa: CASSPGGTLEYGYTF
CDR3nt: TGTGCCAGCAGCCCAGGGGGCACCCTTGAATATGGCTACACCTTC

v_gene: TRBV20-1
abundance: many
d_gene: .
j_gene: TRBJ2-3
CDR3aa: CSARDGEAVPTDTQYF
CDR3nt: TGCAGTGCTAGAGATGGGGAAGCGGTCCCCACAGATACGCAGTATTTT

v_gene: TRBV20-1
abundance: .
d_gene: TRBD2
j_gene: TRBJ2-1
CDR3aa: CSATPTSGGTGNEQFF
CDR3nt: TGCAGTGCTACCCCGACTAGCGGGGGGACCGGGAATGAGCAGTTCTTC

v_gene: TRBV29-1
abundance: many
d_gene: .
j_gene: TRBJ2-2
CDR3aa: CSVEAAGQDGRGRYKGELFF
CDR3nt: TGCAGCGTTGAAGCCGCGGGACAAGATGGGCGGGGGAGATATAAGGGGGAGCTGTTTTTT

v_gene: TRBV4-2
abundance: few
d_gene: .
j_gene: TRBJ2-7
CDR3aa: CASSQNGGQYEQYF
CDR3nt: TGTGCCAGCAGCCAAAATGGGGGGCAATACGAGCAGTACTTC

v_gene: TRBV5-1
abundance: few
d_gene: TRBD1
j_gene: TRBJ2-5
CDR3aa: CASSQGGAVTQYF
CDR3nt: TGCGCCAGCAGCCAAGGGGGCGCGGTGACCCAGTACTTC

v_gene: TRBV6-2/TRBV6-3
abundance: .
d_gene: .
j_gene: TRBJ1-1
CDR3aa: CASSYGAVMNTEAFF
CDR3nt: TGTGCCAGCAGTTATGGGGCGGTGATGAACACTGAAGCTTTCTTT

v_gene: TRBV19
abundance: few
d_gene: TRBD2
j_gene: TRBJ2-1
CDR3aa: CASSPGGNRFNEQFF
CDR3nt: TGTGCCAGTAGCCCCGGGGGGAATAGGTTCAATGAGCAGTTCTTC

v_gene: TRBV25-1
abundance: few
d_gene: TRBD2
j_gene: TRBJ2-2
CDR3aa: CASSEAIAGNTGELFF
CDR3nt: TGTGCCAGCAGTGAGGCAATAGCGGGGAACACCGGGGAGCTGTTTTTT

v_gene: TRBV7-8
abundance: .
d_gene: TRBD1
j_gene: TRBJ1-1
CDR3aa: CASSLRGQASTEAFF
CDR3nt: TGTGCCAGCAGCTTACGGGGACAGGCAAGCACTGAAGCTTTCTTT

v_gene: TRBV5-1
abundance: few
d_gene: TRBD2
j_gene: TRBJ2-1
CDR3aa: CASSLPAGGFNSYNEQFF
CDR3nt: TGCGCCAGCAGCTTGCCAGCGGGGGGCTTTAACTCCTACAATGAGCAGTTCTTC

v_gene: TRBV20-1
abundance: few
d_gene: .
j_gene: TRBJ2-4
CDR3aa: CSASENLAKNIQYF
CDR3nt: TGCAGTGCTTCGGAGAACCTAGCCAAAAACATTCAGTACTTC

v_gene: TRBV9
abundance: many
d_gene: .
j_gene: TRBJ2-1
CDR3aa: CASGGAVYNEQFF
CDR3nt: TGTGCCAGCGGGGGGGCAGTCTACAATGAGCAGTTCTTC

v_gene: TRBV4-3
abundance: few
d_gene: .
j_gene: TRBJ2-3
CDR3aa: CASSQDGGADTQYF
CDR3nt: TGCGCCAGCAGCCAAGATGGTGGGGCAGATACGCAGTATTTT

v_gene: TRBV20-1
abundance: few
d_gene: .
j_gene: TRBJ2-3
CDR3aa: CSARDLRGKGGTDTQYF
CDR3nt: TGCAGTGCTAGAGATCTCAGGGGAAAGGGGGGCACAGATACGCAGTATTTT

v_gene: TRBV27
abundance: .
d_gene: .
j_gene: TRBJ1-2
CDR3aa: CASSLKGGGYGYTF
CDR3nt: TGTGCCAGCAGTTTAAAGGGAGGGGGATATGGCTACACCTTC

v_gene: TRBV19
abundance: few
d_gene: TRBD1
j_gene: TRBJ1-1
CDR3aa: CASSTKQGWNTEAFF
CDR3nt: TGTGCCAGTAGTACTAAACAGGGGTGGAACACTGAAGCTTTCTTT

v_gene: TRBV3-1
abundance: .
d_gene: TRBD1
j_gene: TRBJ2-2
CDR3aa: CASSHIPPGQGPGELFF
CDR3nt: TGTGCCAGCAGCCACATACCCCCGGGACAGGGCCCCGGGGAGCTGTTTTTT

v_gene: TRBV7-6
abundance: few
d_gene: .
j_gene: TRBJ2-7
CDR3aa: CASSSLVAHEQYF
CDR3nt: TGTGCCAGCAGCTCCTTGGTCGCCCACGAGCAGTACTTC

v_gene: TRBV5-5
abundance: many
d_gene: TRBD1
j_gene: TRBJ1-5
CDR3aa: CASSLLTGTDSNQPQHF
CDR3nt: TGTGCCAGCAGCTTACTTACCGGGACAGATAGCAATCAGCCCCAGCATTTT

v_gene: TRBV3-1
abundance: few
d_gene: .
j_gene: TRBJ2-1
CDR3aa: CASSKLREVQFF
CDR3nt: TGTGCCAGCAGCAAATTGCGGGAAGTGCAGTTCTTC

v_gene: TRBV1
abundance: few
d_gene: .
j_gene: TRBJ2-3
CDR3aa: CTSSQEAGGHADTQYF
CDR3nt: TGCACCAGCAGCCAGGAAGCGGGGGGGCATGCAGATACGCAGTATTTT

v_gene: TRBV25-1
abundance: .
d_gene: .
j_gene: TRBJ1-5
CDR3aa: CASSEYERNQPQHF
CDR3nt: TGTGCCAGCAGTGAATATGAGCGCAATCAGCCCCAGCATTTT

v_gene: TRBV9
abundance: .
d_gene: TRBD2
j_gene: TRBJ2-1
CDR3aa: CASSVGLAGSYNEQFF
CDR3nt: TGTGCCAGCAGCGTAGGGCTAGCGGGGTCCTACAATGAGCAGTTCTTC

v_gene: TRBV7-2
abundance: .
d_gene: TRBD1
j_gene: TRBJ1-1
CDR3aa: CASSFTTGGREAFF
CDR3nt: TGTGCCAGCAGCTTCACGACAGGGGGCAGGGAAGCTTTCTTT

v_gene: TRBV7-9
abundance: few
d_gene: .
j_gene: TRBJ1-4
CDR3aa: CASKTGAVNEKLFF
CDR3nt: TGTGCCAGTAAAACCGGGGCCGTGAATGAAAAACTGTTTTTT

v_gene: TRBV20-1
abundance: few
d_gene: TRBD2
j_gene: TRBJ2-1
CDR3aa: CSARRSGGEYNEQFF
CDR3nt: TGCAGTGCTAGACGAAGCGGGGGGGAGTACAATGAGCAGTTCTTC

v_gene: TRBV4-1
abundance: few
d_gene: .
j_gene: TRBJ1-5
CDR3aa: CASSQDRGGENQPQHF
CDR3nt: TGCGCCAGCAGCCAAGATCGAGGGGGGGAAAATCAGCCCCAGCATTTT

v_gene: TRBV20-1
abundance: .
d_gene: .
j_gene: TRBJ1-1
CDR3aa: CSAREGSTGGAEAFF
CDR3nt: TGCAGTGCTAGAGAAGGGTCAACGGGAGGGGCTGAAGCTTTCTTT

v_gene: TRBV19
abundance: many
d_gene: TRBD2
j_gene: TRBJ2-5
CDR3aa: CASSRGLAGAMQETQYF
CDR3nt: TGTGCCAGTAGTAGGGGACTAGCGGGGGCTATGCAAGAGACCCAGTACTTC

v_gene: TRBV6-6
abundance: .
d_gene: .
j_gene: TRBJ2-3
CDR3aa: CASSSRDVDTDTQYF
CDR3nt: TGTGCCAGCAGTTCCCGAGACGTTGACACAGATACGCAGTATTTT

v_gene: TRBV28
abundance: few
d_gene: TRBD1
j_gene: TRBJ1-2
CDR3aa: CASSGQDRRANYGYTF
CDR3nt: TGTGCCAGCAGCGGACAGGACCGACGAGCTAACTATGGCTACACCTTC

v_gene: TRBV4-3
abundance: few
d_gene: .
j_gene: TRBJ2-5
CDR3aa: CASSQGLDRSRLAAQYF
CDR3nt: TGCGCCAGCAGCCAAGGCCTCGACAGGAGTCGTTTGGCGGCCCAGTACTTC